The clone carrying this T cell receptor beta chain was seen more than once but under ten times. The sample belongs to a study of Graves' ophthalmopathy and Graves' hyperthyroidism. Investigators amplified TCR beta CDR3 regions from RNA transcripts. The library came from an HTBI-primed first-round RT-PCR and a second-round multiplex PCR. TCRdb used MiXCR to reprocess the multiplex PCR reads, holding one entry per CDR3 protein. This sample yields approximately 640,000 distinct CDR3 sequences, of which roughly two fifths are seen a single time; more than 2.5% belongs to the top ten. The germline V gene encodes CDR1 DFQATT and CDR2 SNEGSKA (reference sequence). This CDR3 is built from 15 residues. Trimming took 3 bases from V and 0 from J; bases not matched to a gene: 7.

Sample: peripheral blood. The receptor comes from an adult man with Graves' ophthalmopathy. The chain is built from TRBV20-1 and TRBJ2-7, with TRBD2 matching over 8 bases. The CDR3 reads CSARPARGASYEQYF. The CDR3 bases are TGCAGTGCTAGGCCCGCGCGGGGGGCCTCCTACGAGCAGTACTTC.